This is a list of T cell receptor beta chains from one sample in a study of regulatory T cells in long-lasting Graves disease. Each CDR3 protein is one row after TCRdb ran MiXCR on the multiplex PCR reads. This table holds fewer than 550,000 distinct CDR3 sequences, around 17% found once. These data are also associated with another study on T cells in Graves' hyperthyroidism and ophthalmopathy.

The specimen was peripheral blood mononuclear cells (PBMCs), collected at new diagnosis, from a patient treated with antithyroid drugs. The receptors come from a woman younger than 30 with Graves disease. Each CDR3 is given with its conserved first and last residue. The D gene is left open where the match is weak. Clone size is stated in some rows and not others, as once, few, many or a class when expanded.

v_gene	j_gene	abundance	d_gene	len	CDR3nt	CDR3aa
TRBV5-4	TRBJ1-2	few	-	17	TGTGCCAGCAGCTTGGACAGGGAGGTTTATTCCCCGGGAGGCTACACCTTC	CASSLDREVYSPGGYTF
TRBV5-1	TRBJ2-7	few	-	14	TGCGCCAGCAGCCCGGGACCGATTTCCTACGAGCAGTACTTC	CASSPGPISYEQYF
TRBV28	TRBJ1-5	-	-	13	TGTGCCAGCAGTGGGGGGGCAAATCAGCCCCAGCATTTT	CASSGGANQPQHF
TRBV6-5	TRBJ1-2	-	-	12	TGTGCCAGCAGTTCGGGAGTGAGTGGCTACACCTTC	CASSSGVSGYTF
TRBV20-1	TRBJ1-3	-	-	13	TGCAGTGCTAGAGCCGAGTCTGGAAACACCATATATTTT	CSARAESGNTIYF
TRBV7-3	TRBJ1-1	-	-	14	TGTGCCAGCACGGCCAGTCTTCCCTCGGCGGAAGCTTTCTTT	CASTASLPSAEAFF
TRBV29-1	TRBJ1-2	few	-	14	TGCAGCGTCTCGACCGGGAGCAATAACTATGGCTACACCTTC	CSVSTGSNNYGYTF
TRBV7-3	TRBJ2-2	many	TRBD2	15	TGTGCCAGCAGCCGGACTAGCGGGAGTACCGGGGAGCTGTTTTTT	CASSRTSGSTGELFF
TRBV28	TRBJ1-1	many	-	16	TGTGCCAGCACCATATTGGGGGGAGAGAATCTTGAGCAAGCTTTCTTT	CASTILGGENLEQAFF
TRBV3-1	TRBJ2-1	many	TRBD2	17	TGTGCCAGCAGCCAAGAGACTAGCGGGAGAACTTACAATGAGCAGTTCTTC	CASSQETSGRTYNEQFF
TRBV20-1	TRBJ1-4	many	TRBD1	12	TGCAGCGCGAGGGGACAGGCAGAAAAACTGTTTTTT	CSARGQAEKLFF
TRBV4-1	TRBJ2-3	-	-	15	TGCGCCAGCAGCCAAGAAAACTATTACGTAGATACGCAGTATTTT	CASSQENYYVDTQYF
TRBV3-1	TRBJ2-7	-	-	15	TGTGCCAGCAGCCAAATTCATCGGGGCTCCTACGAGCAGTACTTC	CASSQIHRGSYEQYF
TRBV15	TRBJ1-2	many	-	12	TGTGCCACCAGCGAGAGAGGTGGGGGCTACACCTTC	CATSERGGGYTF
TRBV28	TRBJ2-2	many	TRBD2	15	TGTGCCAGCAGCACTACTAGCGGTAACACCGGGGAGCTGTTTTTT	CASSTTSGNTGELFF
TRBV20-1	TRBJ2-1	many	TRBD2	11	TGCAGTGCTAGAGGGGAGGGCCGGCAGTTCTTC	CSARGEGRQFF
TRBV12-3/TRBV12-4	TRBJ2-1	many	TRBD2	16	TGTGCCAGCAGTTTAGCGAGGTTAGCGGGAGGCAATGAGCAGTTCTTC	CASSLARLAGGNEQFF
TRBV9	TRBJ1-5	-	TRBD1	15	TGTGCCAGCAACCCAACAGGGGCGAGCAATCAGCCCCAGCATTTT	CASNPTGASNQPQHF
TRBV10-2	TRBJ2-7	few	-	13	TGCGCCAGCATAAACACTCGATCGGACGAGCAGTACTTC	CASINTRSDEQYF
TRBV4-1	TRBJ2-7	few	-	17	TGCGCCAGCAACCCATCTTTCGGGCGGTCGCCAATCTACGAGCAGTACTTC	CASNPSFGRSPIYEQYF
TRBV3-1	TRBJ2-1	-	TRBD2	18	TGTGCCAGCAGCCACCCCTCCGAGGCTAGCGGGAGTCTCGATGAGCAGTTCTTC	CASSHPSEASGSLDEQFF
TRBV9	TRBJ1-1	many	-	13	TGTGCCAGCAGCGTAGAGGGTGGGACTGAAGCTTTCTTT	CASSVEGGTEAFF
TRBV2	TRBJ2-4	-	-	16	TGTGCCAGCAGTGACGGAGGGGGCAGGGCCAAAAACATTCAGTACTTC	CASSDGGGRAKNIQYF
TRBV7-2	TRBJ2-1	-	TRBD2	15	TGTGCCAGCAGCGGTCAGGGACTAGTTAAAGGTGAGCAGTTCTTC	CASSGQGLVKGEQFF
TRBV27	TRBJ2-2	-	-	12	TGTGCCAGCAGTTCCTCGAGCGGGGAGCTGTTTTTT	CASSSSSGELFF
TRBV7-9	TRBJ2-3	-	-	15	TGTGCCAGCAGCCCGGGGCGGGCATTCACAGATACGCAGTATTTT	CASSPGRAFTDTQYF
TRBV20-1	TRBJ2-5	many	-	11	TGCAGTGCTCAGGTGGCGGAGACCCAGTACTTC	CSAQVAETQYF
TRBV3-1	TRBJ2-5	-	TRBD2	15	TGTGCCAGCACCCCTAGCGGGCCGTACCAAGAGACCCAGTACTTC	CASTPSGPYQETQYF
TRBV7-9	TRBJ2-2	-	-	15	TGTGCCAGCAGCCCCCAACCGGGTCTCACCGGGGAGCTGTTTTTT	CASSPQPGLTGELFF
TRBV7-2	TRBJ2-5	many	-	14	TGTGCCAGCAGCTTAGTTGTCAACCAAGAGACCCAGTACTTC	CASSLVVNQETQYF
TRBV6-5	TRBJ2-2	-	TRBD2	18	TGTGCCAGCAGTTACTTACCCACTTCTAGCGGCCCCACCGGGGAGCTGTTTTTT	CASSYLPTSSGPTGELFF